This TCR beta chain was retrieved from a study of blood T cell repertoires in COVID-19 (dated by TCRdb to about 2020). For context, the study as a whole: Samples from collaborators originated in the United States, Italy and Spain and spanned both the acute and convalescent phases of COVID-19. The material from the prospective study consisted of cDNA or gDNA derived from T cells, B-cell-depleted T cells, or PBMCs. Subjects who had been exposed to COVID-19, were actively infected with it, or had recovered from it provided the deeply sampled blood TCRbeta repertoires that made up the dataset. The repertoires were released in a freely available public database meant as a resource for research on the immune response to SARS-CoV-2. The samples were drawn from two sources: the first 160 participants of the ongoing ImmuneRACE study, and 1,200 or so subjects contributed by 6 global collaborators. The sample metadata nearly always contained a de-identified subject ID, COVID-19 status, age in years and sex. Where available, HLA class I and class II types were obtained from metadata supplied by the sample provider rather than from assay-based typing. Paper-wide results and their limitations: The amount of clinical and demographic metadata varied by source and participant and was provided uncurated.

The immunoSEQ Assay, a bias-controlled multiplex PCR, was used to amplify TCRbeta CDR3 regions from genomic DNA. Per the authors' processing: Nucleated cell counts per sample were estimated from amplification of reference gene primers within the assay. To quantify the absolute abundance of each unique TCRbeta CDR3 rearrangement, sequence reads were collapsed and filtered. Productive Simpson clonality was computed per sample as the square root of Simpson's diversity index over productive rearrangements. The source is immuneACCESS, and TCRdb retained only in-frame sequences with V and J called. Part of the clones is not carried over; for the studies checked, unresolved V genes explain less than half of this, and the remainder is unexplained. D and trimming were read from the DNA, whereas the V and J calls and clone size are those reported in that table. For this sample there are 300,000 to 500,000 clones; over 75% appear just once. More than 0.9% of the sample comes from the top ten.

Enrolling through a virtual design, the prospective study's participants ranged in age from about 18 to 100 years and lived across some 22 United States geographic areas. Cohort assignment in the prospective study relied on participant-reported clinical history from a screening survey and a study questionnaire. Each participant in the prospective study had whole blood, serum and a nasopharyngeal or oropharyngeal swab collected by mobile phlebotomists. Over a 2-month period, participants in the prospective study had the option of providing additional blood draws and questionnaires. Blood samples from the prospective study were shipped frozen or at room temperature prior to DNA extraction. Including the terminal cysteine and phenylalanine, the CDR3 comprises 14 residues. Only the CDR3 portion is preserved as DNA: 42 bases, with reading frame beginning at the first base. From V the trimming removes 6 bases and from J it removes 5 bases, while the gene matches leave 4 bases of the junction unaccounted for. CDR1 and CDR2, looked up from the germline V gene, are MDHEN and SYDVKM.

Regarding this clone: The antigen it binds to is not known. Base qualities are not recorded, but no much larger clone differs from it by a single base.

The sequence was collected from a woman aged 25 to 39 with acute COVID-19. This receptor chain uses TRBV28 and TRBJ1-6; 7 nucleotides in the junction match TRBD1. Input material: PBMCs or T cells enriched from blood (not recorded which). The encoded CDR3 is CASSRQGNNSPLHF. In nucleotides, the sequence is TGTGCCAGCAGCCGACAGGGAAATAATTCACCCCTCCACTTT.